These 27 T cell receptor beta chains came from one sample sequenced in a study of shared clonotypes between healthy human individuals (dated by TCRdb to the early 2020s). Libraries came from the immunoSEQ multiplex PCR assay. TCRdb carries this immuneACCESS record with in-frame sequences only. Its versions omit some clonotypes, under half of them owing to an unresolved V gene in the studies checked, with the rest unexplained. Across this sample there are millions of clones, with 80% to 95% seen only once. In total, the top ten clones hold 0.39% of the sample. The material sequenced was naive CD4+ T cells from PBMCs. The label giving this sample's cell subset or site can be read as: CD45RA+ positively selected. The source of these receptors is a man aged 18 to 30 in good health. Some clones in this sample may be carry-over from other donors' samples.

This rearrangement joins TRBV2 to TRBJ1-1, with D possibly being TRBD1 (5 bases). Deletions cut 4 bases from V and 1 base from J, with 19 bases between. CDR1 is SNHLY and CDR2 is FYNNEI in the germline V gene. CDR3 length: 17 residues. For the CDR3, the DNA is TGTGCCAGCAGTGTGGATGGACACCCCGGAGGGAACACTGAAGCTTTCTTT. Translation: CASSVDGHPGGNTEAFF.

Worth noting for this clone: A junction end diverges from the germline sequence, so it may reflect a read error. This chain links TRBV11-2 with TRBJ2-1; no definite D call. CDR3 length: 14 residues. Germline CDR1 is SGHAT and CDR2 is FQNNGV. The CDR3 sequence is CASSPGRAYNEQFF. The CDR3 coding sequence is TGTGCCAGCAGCCCCGGACGGGCCTATAATGAGCAGTTCTTC.

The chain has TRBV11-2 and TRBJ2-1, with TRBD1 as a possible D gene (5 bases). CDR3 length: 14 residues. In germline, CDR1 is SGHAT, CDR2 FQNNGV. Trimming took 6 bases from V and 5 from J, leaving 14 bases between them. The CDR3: CASSSQTVNNEQFF. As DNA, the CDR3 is TGTGCCAGCAGTTCCCAGACAGTTAACAATGAGCAGTTCTTC.

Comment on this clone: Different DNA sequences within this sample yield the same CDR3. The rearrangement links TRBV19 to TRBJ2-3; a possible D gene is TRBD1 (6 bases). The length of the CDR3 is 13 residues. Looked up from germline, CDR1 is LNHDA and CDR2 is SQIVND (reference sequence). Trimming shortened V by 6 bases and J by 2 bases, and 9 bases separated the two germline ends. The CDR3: CASSKGDTDTQYF. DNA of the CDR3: TGTGCCAGTAGCAAGGGGGACACAGATACGCAGTATTTT.

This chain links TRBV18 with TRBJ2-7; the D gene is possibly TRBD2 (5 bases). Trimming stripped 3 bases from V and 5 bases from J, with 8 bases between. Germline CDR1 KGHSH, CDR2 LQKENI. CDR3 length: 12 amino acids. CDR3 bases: TGTGCCAGCTCACCCGGGATCCACGAGCAGTACTTC. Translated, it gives CASSPGIHEQYF.

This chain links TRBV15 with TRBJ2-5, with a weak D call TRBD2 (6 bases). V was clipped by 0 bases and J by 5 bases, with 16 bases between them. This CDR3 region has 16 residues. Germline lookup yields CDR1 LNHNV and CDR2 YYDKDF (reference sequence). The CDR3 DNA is TGTGCCACCAGCAGAGATGTGGTGACTAGAGGGGAGACCCAGTACTTC. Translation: CATSRDVVTRGETQYF. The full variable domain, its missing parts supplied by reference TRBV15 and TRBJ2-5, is DAMVIQNPRYQVTQFGKPVTLSCSQTLNHNVMYWYQQKSSQAPKLLFHYYDKDFNNEADTPDNFQSRRPNTSFCFLDIRSPGLGDTAMYLCATSRDVVTRGETQYFGPGTRLLVL.

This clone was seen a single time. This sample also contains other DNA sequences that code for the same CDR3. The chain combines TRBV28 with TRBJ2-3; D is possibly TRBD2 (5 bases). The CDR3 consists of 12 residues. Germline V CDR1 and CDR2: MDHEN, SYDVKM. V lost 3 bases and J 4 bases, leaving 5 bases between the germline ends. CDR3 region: CASSLRADTQYF. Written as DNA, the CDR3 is TGTGCCAGCAGTTTGAGGGCAGATACGCAGTATTTT. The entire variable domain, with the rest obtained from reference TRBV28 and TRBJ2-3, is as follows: DVKVTQSSRYLVKRTGEKVFLECVQDMDHENMFWYRQDPGLGLRLIYFSYDVKMKEKGDIPEGYSVSREKKERFSLILESASTNQTSMYLCASSLRADTQYFGPGTRLTVL.

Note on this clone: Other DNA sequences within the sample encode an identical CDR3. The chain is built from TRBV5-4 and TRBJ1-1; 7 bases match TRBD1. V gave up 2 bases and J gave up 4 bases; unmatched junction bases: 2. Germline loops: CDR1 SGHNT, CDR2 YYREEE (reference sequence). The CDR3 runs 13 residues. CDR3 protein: CASSLQGSTEAFF. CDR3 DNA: TGTGCCAGCAGCTTACAGGGGAGCACTGAAGCTTTCTTT.

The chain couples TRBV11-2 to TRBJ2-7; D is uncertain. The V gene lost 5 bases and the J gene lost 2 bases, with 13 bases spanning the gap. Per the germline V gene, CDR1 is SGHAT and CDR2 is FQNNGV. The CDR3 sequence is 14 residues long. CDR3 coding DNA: TGTGCCAGCAGCCCCCAAATTGGGGCCTACGAGCAGTACTTC. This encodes CASSPQIGAYEQYF.

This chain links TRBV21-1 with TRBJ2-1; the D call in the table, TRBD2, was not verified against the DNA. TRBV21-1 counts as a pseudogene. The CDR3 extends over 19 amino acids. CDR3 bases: TGTGCCAGCAGCAAGAGAGTAGGGACTAGCGGGAGTCTCTACAATGAGCAGTTCTTC. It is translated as CASSKRVGTSGSLYNEQFF.

CDR3: CASGRLRDGGEQYF. Here the CDR3 DNA reads TGTGCCAGCGGCCGCCTAAGGGACGGGGGGGAGCAGTACTTC. V gene TRBV6-1 combines with J gene TRBJ2-7, with 7 nucleotides matching TRBD2. The CDR3 consists of 14 residues. Germline CDR1 reads MNHNS; CDR2 reads SASEGT. V shed 8 bases, J shed 7 bases, and the junction held 14 bases outside the gene matches.

This CDR3 is CASSWSARYGYTF. The CDR3 nucleotides read TGTGCCAGCAGTTGGTCGGCGCGGTATGGCTACACCTTC. The V call is TRBV25-1, the J call TRBJ1-2; D ambiguous. Trimming removed 5 bases at V and 5 bases at J, with 12 bases between. The CDR3 sequence is 13 residues long. From germline, CDR1 is MGHDK and CDR2 SYGVNS.

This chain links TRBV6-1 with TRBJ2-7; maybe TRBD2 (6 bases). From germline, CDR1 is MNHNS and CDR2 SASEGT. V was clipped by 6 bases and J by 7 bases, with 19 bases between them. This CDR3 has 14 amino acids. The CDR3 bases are TGTGCCAGCAGGGAAACCGGGACTCAGCCTGAGCAGTACTTC. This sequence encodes CASRETGTQPEQYF.

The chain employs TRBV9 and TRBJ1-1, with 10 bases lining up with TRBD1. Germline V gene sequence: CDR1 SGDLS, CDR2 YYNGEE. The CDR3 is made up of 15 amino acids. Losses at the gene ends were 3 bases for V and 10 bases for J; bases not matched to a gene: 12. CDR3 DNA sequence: TGTGCCAGCAGCGCGAACCTTGGACAGGGGGGAATAGCTTTCTTT. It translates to CASSANLGQGGIAFF.

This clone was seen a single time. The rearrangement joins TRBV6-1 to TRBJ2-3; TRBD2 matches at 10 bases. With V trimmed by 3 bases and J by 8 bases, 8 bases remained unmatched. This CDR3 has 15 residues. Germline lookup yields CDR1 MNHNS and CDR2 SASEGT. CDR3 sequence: CASSEASGRGVTQYF. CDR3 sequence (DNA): TGTGCCAGCAGTGAGGCTAGCGGGAGAGGGGTTACGCAGTATTTT.

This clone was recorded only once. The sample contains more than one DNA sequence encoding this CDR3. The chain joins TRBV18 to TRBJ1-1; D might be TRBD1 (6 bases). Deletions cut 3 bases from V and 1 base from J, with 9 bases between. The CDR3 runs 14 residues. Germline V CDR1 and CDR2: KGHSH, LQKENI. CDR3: CASSPSTGNTEAFF. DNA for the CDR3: TGTGCCAGCTCACCGTCGACAGGGAACACTGAAGCTTTCTTT. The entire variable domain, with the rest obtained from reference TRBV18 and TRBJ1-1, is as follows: NAGVMQNPRHLVRRRGQEARLRCSPMKGHSHVYWYRQLPEEGLKFMVYLQKENIIDESGMPKERFSAEFPKEGPSILRIQQVVRGDSAAYFCASSPSTGNTEAFFGQGTRLTVV.

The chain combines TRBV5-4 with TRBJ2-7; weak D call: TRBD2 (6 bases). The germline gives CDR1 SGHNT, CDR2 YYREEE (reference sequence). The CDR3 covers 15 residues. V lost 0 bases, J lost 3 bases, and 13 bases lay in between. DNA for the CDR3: TGTGCCAGCAGCTTGGAATCGGGACTTTTCTACGAGCAGTACTTC. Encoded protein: CASSLESGLFYEQYF.

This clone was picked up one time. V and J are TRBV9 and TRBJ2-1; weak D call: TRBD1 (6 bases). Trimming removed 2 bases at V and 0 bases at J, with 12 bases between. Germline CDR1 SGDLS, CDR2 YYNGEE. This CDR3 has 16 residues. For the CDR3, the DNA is TGTGCCAGCAGCGTTATGGGACATAGCTCCTACAATGAGCAGTTCTTC. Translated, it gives CASSVMGHSSYNEQFF.

The CDR3 coding sequence is TGCGCCAGCAGCTGGGACATCCCGTCCTCCTACGAGCAGTACTTC. Its protein is CASSWDIPSSYEQYF. The genes are TRBV4-3 and TRBJ2-7; D perhaps matches TRBD1 (6 bases). Germline V gene data show CDR1 as LGHNA and CDR2 as YSLEER. The CDR3 is made up of 15 amino acids. V lost 5 bases, J lost 0 bases, and 14 bases lay in between.

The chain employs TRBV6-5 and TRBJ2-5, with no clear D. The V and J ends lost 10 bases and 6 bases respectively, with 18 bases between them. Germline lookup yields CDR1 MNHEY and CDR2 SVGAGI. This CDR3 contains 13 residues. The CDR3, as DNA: TGTGCCACCCGTCGAGGAAGTATTCAGACCCAGTACTTC. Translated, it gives CATRRGSIQTQYF.

The CDR3 DNA reads TGTGCCAGCAGCGGGTCCGGGGGGCCAACCGGGGAGCTGTTTTTT. Translating it yields CASSGSGGPTGELFF. This sequence joins TRBV9 and TRBJ2-2, with D possibly matching TRBD2 (7 bases). V was cut by 3 bases and J by 5 bases, with 14 bases left in between. CDR1 and CDR2 (germline): SGDLS, YYNGEE. The CDR3 consists of 15 residues.

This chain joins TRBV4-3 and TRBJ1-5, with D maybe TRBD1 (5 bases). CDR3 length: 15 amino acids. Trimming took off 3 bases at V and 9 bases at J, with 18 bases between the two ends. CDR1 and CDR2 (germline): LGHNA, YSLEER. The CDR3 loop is CASSQGLDGLRPQHF. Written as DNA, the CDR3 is TGCGCCAGCAGCCAGGGACTGGACGGACTGCGGCCCCAGCATTTT.

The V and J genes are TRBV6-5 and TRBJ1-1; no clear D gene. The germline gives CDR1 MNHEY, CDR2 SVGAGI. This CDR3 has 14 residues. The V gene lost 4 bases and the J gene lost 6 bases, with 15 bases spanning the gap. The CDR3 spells CASSSTPLRAEAFF. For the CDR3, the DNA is TGTGCCAGCAGTTCCACCCCCCTCAGAGCTGAAGCTTTCTTT.

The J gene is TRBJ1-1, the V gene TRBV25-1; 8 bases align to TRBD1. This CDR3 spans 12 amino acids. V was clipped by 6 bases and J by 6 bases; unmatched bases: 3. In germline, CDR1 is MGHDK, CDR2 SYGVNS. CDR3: CASRTGASEAFF. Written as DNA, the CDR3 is TGTGCCAGCAGGACAGGGGCGTCTGAAGCTTTCTTT.

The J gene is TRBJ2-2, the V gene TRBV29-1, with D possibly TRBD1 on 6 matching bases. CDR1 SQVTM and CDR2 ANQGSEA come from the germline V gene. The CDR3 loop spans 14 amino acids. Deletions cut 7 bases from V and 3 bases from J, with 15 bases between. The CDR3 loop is CSAARGGYTGELFF. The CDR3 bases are TGCAGCGCCGCCCGAGGGGGATACACCGGGGAGCTGTTTTTT.

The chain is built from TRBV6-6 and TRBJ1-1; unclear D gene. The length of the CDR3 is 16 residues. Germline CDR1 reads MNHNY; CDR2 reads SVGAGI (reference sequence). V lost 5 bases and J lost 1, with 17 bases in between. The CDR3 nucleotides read TGTGCCAGCAGTGTGGGCCGGAGTGCGTCGAACACTGAAGCTTTCTTT. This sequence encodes CASSVGRSASNTEAFF.

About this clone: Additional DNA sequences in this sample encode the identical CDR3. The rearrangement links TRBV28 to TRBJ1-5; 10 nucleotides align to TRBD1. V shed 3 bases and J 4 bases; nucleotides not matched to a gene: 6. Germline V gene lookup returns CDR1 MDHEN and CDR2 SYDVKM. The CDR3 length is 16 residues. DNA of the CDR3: TGTGCCAGCAGTTTGGCGACAGGGGGCGGGAATCAGCCCCAGCATTTT. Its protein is CASSLATGGGNQPQHF.